This TCR beta chain originates from a study of T cells in narcolepsy. Study-level background: Donors had narcolepsy type 1 or type 2, or were healthy controls.

This CDR3 comprises 15 residues. Germline CDR1 and CDR2: SGHRS and YFSETQ. Trimming took 2 bases from V and 0 from J, leaving 9 bases between them. Of note for this clone: Its antigen is undetermined.

Study observations and caveats: Comparing one patient's CSF and blood CD4+ clonotypes highlighted HCRT- and TRIB2-specific autoreactive clonotypes. Healthy controls reportedly lacked the autoreactive clonotypes serially found in patients' blood.

The repertoire was sequenced with immunoSEQ multiplex PCR; TCRdb's copy has only in-frame clones and lacks some. Of 25,000 to 35,000 clones listed, around 86% are singletons. The TCR sequence derives from a human donor with narcolepsy. Sequenced sample: CD45RA- memory CD4+ T cells from PBMCs. The V gene is TRBV5-1, the J gene TRBJ1-3; D remains unclear. The CDR3 is CASSLDRTSGNTIYF. Here the CDR3 DNA reads TGCGCCAGCAGCTTAGACCGCACCTCTGGAAACACCATATATTTT.